This TCR beta chain appears in the sequencing data of a study of T cells in Graves' hyperthyroidism and ophthalmopathy. Study summary: Peripheral blood was drawn at first diagnosis, prior to all treatment.

Those patients with uncontrolled infection, other autoimmune disease, pregnancy or lactation were excluded. Diagnosing involved the use of clinical symptoms, serum thyroxine and TRAb, thyroid ultrasound and orbital computed tomography. The CDR3 extends over 20 amino acids. The germline V gene has CDR1 MNHEY and CDR2 SMNVEV (reference sequence). V dropped 6 bases and J dropped 1; count of bases not matched to a gene: 20. Template material for amplifying TCR beta CDR3 regions consisted of RNA transcripts. With the HTBI primer set, the TCR CDR3 went through a first round of RT-PCR. MiXCR, applied by TCRdb to the multiplex PCR reads, yields one record per CDR3 protein. The sample lists about 600,000 distinct CDR3 sequences, about 14% occurring once.

The receptor was derived from a woman aged 45 to 65 with Graves' ophthalmopathy. The specimen sequenced was blood. The rearrangement joins TRBV27 to TRBJ2-2, with 7 bases that match TRBD1. Written as DNA, the CDR3 is TGTGCCAGCAGACTTAGAGGGGACAGAAGATTTCAGAGGAACACCGGGGAGCTGTTTTTT. It yields the protein CASRLRGDRRFQRNTGELFF.